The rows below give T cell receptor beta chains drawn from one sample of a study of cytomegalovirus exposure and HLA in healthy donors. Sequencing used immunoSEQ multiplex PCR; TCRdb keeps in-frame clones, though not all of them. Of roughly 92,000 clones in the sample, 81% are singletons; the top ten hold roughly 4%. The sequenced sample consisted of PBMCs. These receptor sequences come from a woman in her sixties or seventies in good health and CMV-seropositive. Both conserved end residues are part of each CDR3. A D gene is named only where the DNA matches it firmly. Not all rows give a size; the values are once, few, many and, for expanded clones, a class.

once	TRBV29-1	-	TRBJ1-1	CSVEVRTEAFF	TGCAGCGTTGAAGTACGGACTGAAGCTTTCTTT
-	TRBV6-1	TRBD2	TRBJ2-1	CASSEAGLVLNEQFF	TGTGCCAGCAGTGAAGCGGGACTAGTACTCAATGAGCAGTTCTTC
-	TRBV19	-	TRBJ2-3	CASSRRTDTQYF	TGTGCCAGTTCCCGGCGGACAGATACGCAGTATTTT
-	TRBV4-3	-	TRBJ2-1	CASSQDPRRAYNEQFF	TGCGCCAGCAGCCAAGACCCCCGCAGGGCTTACAATGAGCAGTTCTTC
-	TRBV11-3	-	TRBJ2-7	CASSLGPGDYEQYF	TGTGCCAGCAGCTTAGGCCCGGGGGACTACGAGCAGTACTTC
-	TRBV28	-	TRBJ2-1	CASTSVSSYNEQFF	TGTGCCAGCACTAGCGTCAGCTCCTACAATGAGCAGTTCTTC
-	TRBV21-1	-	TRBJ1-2	CASSDKAWRQETNYGYTF	TGTGCCAGCAGCGACAAAGCTTGGAGACAGGAGACAAACTATGGCTACACCTTC
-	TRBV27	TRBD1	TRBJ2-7	CASSLLAGTEGYEQYF	TGTGCCAGCAGTTTATTGGCCGGGACAGAAGGGTACGAGCAGTACTTC
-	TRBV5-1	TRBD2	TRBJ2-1	CASRLTSGSNNEQFF	TGCGCCAGCAGACTTACTAGCGGGAGCAACAATGAGCAGTTCTTC
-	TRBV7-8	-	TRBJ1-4	CASSLGGTEKLFF	TGTGCCAGCAGCTTGGGGGGGACTGAAAAACTGTTTTTT
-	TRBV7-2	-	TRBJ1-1	CASSLRAGRAFF	TGTGCCAGCAGCTTAAGGGCGGGGAGGGCTTTCTTT
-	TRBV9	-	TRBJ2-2	CASSQGQGTGELFF	TGTGCCAGCAGCCAAGGGCAGGGGACCGGGGAGCTGTTTTTT
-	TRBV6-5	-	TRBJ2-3	CASSYSRIARTDTQYF	TGTGCCAGCAGTTACTCGAGAATAGCTCGCACAGATACGCAGTATTTT
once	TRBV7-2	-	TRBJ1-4	CASSLGWASSPTNEKLFF	TGTGCCAGCAGCTTAGGGTGGGCTTCAAGTCCAACTAATGAAAAACTGTTTTTT
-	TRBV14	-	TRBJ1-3	CASSHAVNTIYF	TGTGCCAGCAGCCATGCGGTGAACACCATATATTTT
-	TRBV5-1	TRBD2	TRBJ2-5	CASSFGGGPEETQYF	TGCGCCAGCAGCTTTGGGGGAGGGCCGGAAGAGACCCAGTACTTC
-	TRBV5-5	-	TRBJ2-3	CASSLRSLTDTQYF	TGTGCCAGCAGCTTGCGTTCCCTCACAGATACGCAGTATTTT
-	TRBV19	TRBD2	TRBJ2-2	CASTLQAGRETGELFF	TGTGCCAGTACCCTTCAAGCGGGGCGGGAGACCGGGGAGCTGTTTTTT
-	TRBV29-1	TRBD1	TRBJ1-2	CSVTGGPEFNYGYTF	TGCAGCGTAACAGGGGGCCCGGAATTTAACTATGGCTACACCTTC
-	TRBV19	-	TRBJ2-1	CASSTVAENYNEQFF	TGTGCCAGTAGTACGGTAGCGGAGAACTACAATGAGCAGTTCTTC
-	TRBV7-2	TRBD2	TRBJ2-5	CASSPSSGSSRQYF	TGTGCCAGCAGCCCCAGTAGCGGGAGCTCGCGGCAGTACTTC
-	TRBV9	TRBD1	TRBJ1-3	CASSVEAGGDGNTIYF	TGTGCCAGCAGCGTCGAGGCAGGGGGAGACGGAAACACCATATATTTT
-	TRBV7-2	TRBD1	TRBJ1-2	CASSLVRGQGDGYTF	TGTGCCAGCAGCTTAGTTAGGGGACAGGGGGATGGCTACACCTTC
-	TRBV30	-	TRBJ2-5	CAWGESSSRYF	TGTGCCTGGGGGGAGTCTAGCTCGCGGTACTTC
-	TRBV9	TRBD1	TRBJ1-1	CASSGGQVMANTEAFF	TGTGCCAGCAGCGGGGGACAGGTAATGGCCAACACTGAAGCTTTCTTT
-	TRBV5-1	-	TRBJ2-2	CASSFTRDTGELFF	TGCGCCAGCAGCTTCACTAGAGACACCGGGGAGCTGTTTTTT